This T cell receptor (beta chain) is drawn from a study of blood T cell repertoires in COVID-19. Across the whole study: Donors in the United States, Italy and Spain gave samples during acute or convalescent COVID-19. In each case, the material was cDNA or gDNA derived from T cells, B-cell-depleted T cells, or PBMCs.

Original processing notes: Researchers report that nucleated cell counts were estimated from reference gene primer amplification. Sequencing used immunoSEQ multiplex PCR; TCRdb keeps in-frame clones, though not all of them. V and J calls and clone size are those listed in that table; D and trimming were worked out from the DNA. The table includes 250,000 or so clones, 65% to 85% detected once. Germline CDR1 and CDR2: SQVTM and ANQGSEA. This CDR3 has 11 residues. V lost 5 bases, J lost 3 bases, and 8 bases lay in between. This TCR came from a woman in her thirties or forties who had recovered from COVID-19. Input material: peripheral blood. This chain uses TRBV29-1 with TRBJ2-7; D is perhaps TRBD2 (6 bases). The CDR3 nucleotides read TGCAGCGTTCGGGACTTCTACGAGCAGTACTTC. It translates to CSVRDFYEQYF.